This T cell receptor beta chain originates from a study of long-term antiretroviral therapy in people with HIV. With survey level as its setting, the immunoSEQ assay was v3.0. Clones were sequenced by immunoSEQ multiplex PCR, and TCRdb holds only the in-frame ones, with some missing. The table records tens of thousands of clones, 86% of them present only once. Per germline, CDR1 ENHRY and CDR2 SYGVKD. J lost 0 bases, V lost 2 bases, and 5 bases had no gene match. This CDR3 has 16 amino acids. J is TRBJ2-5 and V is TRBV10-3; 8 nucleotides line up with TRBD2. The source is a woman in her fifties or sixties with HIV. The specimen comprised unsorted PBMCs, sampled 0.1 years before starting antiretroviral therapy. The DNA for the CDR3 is TGTGCCATCAGTGAGATAGGCGGGGGGAACCAAGAGACCCAGTACTTC. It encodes CAISEIGGGNQETQYF.